The present T cell receptor beta chain was sequenced within a study of CD4 T cells in relation to SARS-CoV-2 and coronaviruses. Study as a whole: Negative control cultures got HIV-1 Nef peptides or no peptide.

CDR3 length equals 15 residues. Trimming cost V 3 bases and J 0 bases; bases outside gene matches: 5. From germline, CDR1 is GTSNPN and CDR2 SVGIG (reference sequence). On this clone itself: What it binds is not known. Other nucleotide sequences from this sample produce the same CDR3.

The unexposed donors gave CD4+ T cells in about 2010-2019, prior to COVID-19. CD4+ T cells were isolated from the cells after 10 days of culture. The protocol was immunoSEQ multiplex PCR, while the TCRdb copy is restricted to in-frame clones and leaves out a portion. The sample consists of more than 15,000 clones, around 77% of them appearing once. The specimen sequenced was CD4+ T cells from PBMCs, cultured in vitro. This rearrangement joins TRBV30 to TRBJ1-3, with TRBD1 matching 7 bases. The TCR comes from a human donor in good health. The CDR3, as DNA: TGTGCCTGGAGCAGGGACAGCGGCTCTGGAAACACCATATATTTT. Translation: CAWSRDSGSGNTIYF.